A single sample is the source of the 10 T cell receptor beta chains below, sequenced in a study of blood T cell repertoires in COVID-19. Clones were sequenced by immunoSEQ multiplex PCR, and TCRdb holds only the in-frame ones, with some missing. The sample consists of fewer than 200,000 clones, about 89% of them appearing once. Source material: peripheral blood. The source of these receptors is a young man who had recovered from COVID-19.

This sequence joins TRBV7-2 and TRBJ2-7; no definite D call. The germline V and J ends were trimmed by 7 bases and 5 bases, with 9 bases remaining between them. The germline gives CDR1 SGHTA, CDR2 FQGNSA. CDR3 length: 11 residues. CDR3 protein: CASTSSHEQYF. The CDR3 bases are TGTGCCAGCACCTCGAGCCACGAGCAGTACTTC.

The chain couples TRBV5-6 to TRBJ2-1, with D possibly TRBD2 on 6 matching bases. The CDR3 extends over 15 amino acids. V gave up 6 bases and J gave up 10 bases, with 23 bases separating them. The germline gives CDR1 SGHDT, CDR2 YYEEEE. The DNA of the CDR3 is TGTGCCAGCACCTGGAGGGCTATTCCTGACGGGGAGCAGTTCTTC. Protein: CASTWRAIPDGEQFF.

Points on this clone: The DNA is left out, because the CDR3 cannot be placed on it with certainty; the CDR3 is given as TCRdb lists it. This chain connects TRBV14 to TRBJ1-1; the listed D gene, TRBD1, was not tested against the DNA. Germline assignment: CDR1 SGHDN and CDR2 FVKESK. Inclusive of both ends, the CDR3 amounts to 18 amino acids. The CDR3 loop is CASSQEVGPGAGFTEAFF.

The chain links TRBV12-3 or TRBV12-4 to TRBJ2-4; D is possibly TRBD2 (5 bases). V was trimmed by 6 bases and J by 9 bases, leaving 15 bases between them. The CDR3 sequence is 13 residues long. The CDR3 nucleotides read TGTGCCAGCAGCTTACTAGAGTCGGCCATTCAGTACTTC. Its protein is CASSLLESAIQYF.

The rearrangement uses TRBV10-2 and TRBJ2-7; 8 nucleotides align to TRBD2. Trimming took 8 bases from V and 4 from J; bases not matched to a gene: 10. CDR3 length equals 14 residues. The germline V gene has CDR1 WSHSY and CDR2 SAAADI. CDR3: CASRKTSEEYEQYF. The CDR3 region has the DNA TGCGCCAGCCGTAAGACTAGCGAAGAATACGAGCAGTACTTC.

The V gene is TRBV5-4, the J gene TRBJ1-2; D might be TRBD1 (6 bases). The CDR3 sequence is 14 residues long. From germline, CDR1 is SGHNT and CDR2 YYREEE (reference sequence). V lost 4 bases, J lost 3 bases, and 13 bases lay in between. The CDR3 nucleotides read TGTGCCAGCAGCCAGGGGAACGGGGACTATGGCTACACCTTC. Translation gives CASSQGNGDYGYTF.

This chain connects TRBV6-1 to TRBJ2-5; 9 nucleotides match TRBD1. CDR1 MNHNS and CDR2 SASEGT come from the germline V gene. The CDR3 covers 16 residues. V lost 3 bases to trimming and J lost 0 bases; unmatched junction nucleotides: 5. CDR3 residues: CASSDRQGGYQETQYF. The CDR3 region has the DNA TGTGCCAGCAGTGATCGACAGGGGGGATACCAAGAGACCCAGTACTTC.

J is TRBJ1-2 and V is TRBV2, with 8 positions matching TRBD1. The CDR3 covers 14 residues. Looked up from germline, CDR1 is SNHLY and CDR2 is FYNNEI. Trimming removed 8 bases from V and 0 bases from J; junction bases left unmatched: 5. The CDR3 sequence is CASSTGASNYGYTF. Here the CDR3 DNA reads TGTGCCAGCTCGACAGGGGCCTCTAACTATGGCTACACCTTC.

This rearrangement joins TRBV4-3 to TRBJ2-2; 8 positions agree with TRBD2. The CDR3 is 13 amino acids. J was trimmed by 4 bases and V by 6 bases; bases with no gene match: 1. Germline loops: CDR1 LGHNA, CDR2 YSLEER. The DNA of the CDR3 is TGCGCCAGCAGTCGGGAGGGCACCGGGGAGCTGTTTTTT. Its protein is CASSREGTGELFF.

The DNA for the CDR3 is TGTGCCAGCAGCTTAGATTGGGACTCTTACAATGAGCAGTTCTTC. It specifies CASSLDWDSYNEQFF. The V call is TRBV11-3, the J call TRBJ2-1; D possibly corresponds to TRBD2 (6 bases). Trimming took 0 bases from V and 4 from J, leaving 10 bases between them. Germline V gives CDR1 SGHNT, CDR2 YENEEA. This CDR3 has 15 residues.